This passage covers 23 T cell receptor beta chains from one sample sequenced in a study of T cells after yellow fever vaccination. One entry per CDR3 protein, called by TCRdb with MiXCR from the 5' RACE reads. The sample contains some 390,000 distinct CDR3 sequences, under 20% of which appear only once. The sequencing used PBMCs, collected before the yellow fever booster vaccination. All receptors derive from a young man who received the YFV17D yellow fever vaccine.

V gene TRBV5-1 combines with J gene TRBJ1-6, with 7 bases that match TRBD1. Germline CDR1 SGHRS, CDR2 YFSETQ. CDR3 length: 14 amino acids. Unmatched junction bases numbered 5, after V lost 4 bases and J lost 7 bases. The chain's CDR3 is CASSEGQRNSPLHF. The CDR3 nucleotides are TGCGCCAGCAGCGAGGGACAGAGAAATTCACCCCTCCACTTT. The full variable domain, in which reference TRBV5-1 and TRBJ1-6 provide the parts outside the CDR3, is KAGVTQTPRYLIKTRGQQVTLSCSPISGHRSVSWYQQTPGQGLQFLFEYFSETQRNKGNFPGRFSGRQFSNSRSEMNVSTLELGDSALYLCASSEGQRNSPLHFGNGTRLTVT.

This clonotype was seen only a few times. The chain couples TRBV15 to TRBJ2-7; 9 positions match TRBD1. In germline, CDR1 is LNHNV, CDR2 YYDKDF (reference sequence). Losses at the gene ends were 6 bases for V and 1 base for J; bases not matched to a gene: 4. The CDR3 has 14 amino acids. The CDR3 loop reads CATRSGTGSYEQYF. Written as DNA, the CDR3 is TGTGCCACCAGGTCCGGGACAGGGTCCTACGAGCAGTACTTC.

In its sample, this clonotype was seen a few times. The rearrangement joins TRBV18 to TRBJ2-5, with D possibly matching TRBD1 (5 bases). This CDR3 spans 13 amino acids. The V end was cut by 10 bases, the J end by 1 base, with 13 bases between. Germline CDR1 KGHSH, CDR2 LQKENI. The CDR3, as DNA: TGTGCCACCAACCAGGGTTTCCAAGAGACCCAGTACTTC. Its translation is CATNQGFQETQYF.

V gene TRBV7-2 combines with J gene TRBJ2-5, with TRBD2 matching over 9 bases. Germline values: CDR1 SGHTA, CDR2 FQGNSA. Trimming took 5 bases from V and 5 from J; bases not matched to a gene: 6. CDR3 size: 14 residues. In nucleotides, the CDR3 is TGTGCCAGCAGCACGGGACTAGCACGGGAGACCCAGTACTTC. Translation gives CASSTGLARETQYF. The full variable domain, completed using reference TRBV7-2 and TRBJ2-5, is GAGVSQSPSNKVTEKGKDVELRCDPISGHTALYWYRQSLGQGLEFLIYFQGNSAPDKSGLPSDRFSAERTGGSVSTLTIQRTQQEDSAVYLCASSTGLARETQYFGPGTRLLVL.

The chain employs TRBV7-9 and TRBJ2-1; possibly TRBD1 or TRBD2 for D (6 bases each). The CDR3 is 13 amino acids. Between the trimmed V and J ends, which lost 7 bases and 8 bases, there was a span of 15 bases. Germline lookup yields CDR1 SEHNR and CDR2 FQNEAQ (reference sequence). The CDR3 DNA follows: TGTGCCAGCAACCCTGGGGGGCAAGATGAGCAGTTCTTC. This gives the protein CASNPGGQDEQFF.

V gene TRBV14 combines with J gene TRBJ1-1; unclear D gene. CDR1 is SGHDN, CDR2 FVKESK, per germline. This CDR3 region has 14 residues. Deletions cut 6 bases from V and 0 bases from J, with 11 bases between. CDR3 bases: TGTGCCAGCAGGCTCGACACCATGAACACTGAAGCTTTCTTT. Its protein is CASRLDTMNTEAFF.

This clonotype has a handful of counts. The V gene is TRBV20-1, the J gene TRBJ2-1; possibly TRBD1 or TRBD2 for D (6 bases each). CDR1 DFQATT and CDR2 SNEGSKA come from the germline V gene (reference sequence). The CDR3 covers 14 residues. With 3 bases removed from V and 6 bases from J, the gap between germline ends came to 15 bases. CDR3 amino acids: CSASGGRATNEQFF. The CDR3 nucleotides are TGCAGTGCTAGCGGGGGCCGCGCTACCAATGAGCAGTTCTTC.

This clonotype has at least ten counts. The chain employs TRBV7-2 and TRBJ2-3, with TRBD1 identical over 9 bases. Germline assignment: CDR1 SGHTA and CDR2 FQGNSA. V shed 11 bases, J shed 4 bases, and the junction held 4 bases outside the gene matches. The length of the CDR3 is 12 residues. The CDR3 sequence: CAGGQGPDTQYF. DNA for the CDR3: TGTGCCGGGGGACAGGGACCAGATACGCAGTATTTT.

The chain employs TRBV6-2 or TRBV6-3 and TRBJ2-1; TRBD2 is a possible D gene (5 bases). The CDR3 runs 17 residues. V was trimmed by 6 bases and J by 0 bases, leaving 18 bases between them. Germline V CDR1 and CDR2: MNHEY, SVGEGT. CDR3 coding DNA: TGTGCCAGCAGCCCTCCGAGAGGGTTAAGCTCCTACAATGAGCAGTTCTTC. Its translation: CASSPPRGLSSYNEQFF.

The chain has TRBV6-5 and TRBJ1-4; D not certain. Trimming took off 0 bases at V and 6 bases at J, with 14 bases between the two ends. From germline, CDR1 is MNHEY and CDR2 SVGAGI. CDR3 length equals 16 residues. This CDR3 reads CASSYSIPFGDEKLFF. CDR3 in DNA: TGTGCCAGCAGTTACTCGATCCCTTTCGGGGATGAAAAACTGTTTTTT.

This sequence joins TRBV7-2 and TRBJ1-5; D unresolved. Per germline, CDR1 SGHTA and CDR2 FQGNSA. V was cut by 6 bases and J by 8 bases, with 14 bases left in between. The CDR3 is 13 residues long. CDR3 loop: CASSLNPPEPQHF. CDR3 DNA sequence: TGTGCCAGCAGTTTAAACCCGCCGGAGCCCCAGCATTTT. Full variable domain (rest looked up from reference TRBV7-2 and TRBJ1-5): GAGVSQSPSNKVTEKGKDVELRCDPISGHTALYWYRQSLGQGLEFLIYFQGNSAPDKSGLPSDRFSAERTGGSVSTLTIQRTQQEDSAVYLCASSLNPPEPQHFGDGTRLSIL.

Ten or more counts support this clonotype. The chain couples TRBV29-1 to TRBJ1-4; D is perhaps TRBD1 (6 bases). Germline V gene sequence: CDR1 SQVTM, CDR2 ANQGSEA. Trimming shortened V by 7 bases and J by 5 bases, and 20 bases separated the two germline ends. The CDR3 contains 15 residues. The CDR3 sequence is CSGGEPGHYNEKLFF. The CDR3 bases are TGCAGCGGCGGAGAACCGGGACACTACAATGAAAAACTGTTTTTT.

This chain links TRBV2 with TRBJ1-1; 9 bases agree with TRBD1. J was trimmed by 7 bases and V by 3 bases; bases with no gene match: 6. Germline-derived CDR1 and CDR2 are SNHLY and FYNNEI. The CDR3 covers 14 residues. As DNA, the CDR3 is TGTGCCAGCAGTGAGAGGACAGGGGCAGGTGAAGCTTTCTTT. Its translation: CASSERTGAGEAFF. Full variable domain (remainder filled in from reference TRBV2 and TRBJ1-1): EPEVTQTPSHQVTQMGQEVILRCVPISNHLYFYWYRQILGQKVEFLVSFYNNEISEKSEIFDDQFSVERPDGSNFTLKIRSTKLEDSAMYFCASSERTGAGEAFFGQGTRLTVV.

This chain links TRBV9 with TRBJ1-1; D perhaps matches TRBD1 (5 bases). The CDR3 sequence is 14 residues long. Trimming shortened V by 1 base and J by 4 bases, and 11 bases separated the two germline ends. Germline assignment: CDR1 SGDLS and CDR2 YYNGEE. The CDR3 is CASSVMSGGTEAFF. The DNA of the CDR3 is TGTGCCAGCAGCGTAATGAGCGGGGGCACTGAAGCTTTCTTT.

This clonotype was seen more than once but under ten times. The genes are TRBV29-1 and TRBJ1-5; D is possibly TRBD1 (5 bases). The germline V gene encodes CDR1 SQVTM and CDR2 ANQGSEA. CDR3 length: 13 residues. Trimming took 1 base from V and 6 from J, leaving 10 bases between them. CDR3 in DNA: TGCAGCGTTGAAGGAGGGGTGGGTCAGCCCCAGCATTTT. Translation gives CSVEGGVGQPQHF. The entire variable domain, with the rest obtained from reference TRBV29-1 and TRBJ1-5, is as follows: SAVISQKPSRDICQRGTSLTIQCQVDSQVTMMFWYRQQPGQSLTLIATANQGSEATYESGFVIDKFPISRPNLTFSTLTVSNMSPEDSSIYLCSVEGGVGQPQHFGDGTRLSIL.

This clonotype was seen a handful of times. CDR3: CSARGVGTSYSRSYNSPLHF. The CDR3 DNA reads as TGCAGTGCTAGGGGGGTCGGGACTTCGTATAGCAGGTCCTATAATTCACCCCTCCACTTT. J is TRBJ1-6 and V is TRBV20-1; D might be TRBD1 (5 bases). This CDR3 is 20 amino acids long. CDR1 DFQATT and CDR2 SNEGSKA come from the germline V gene (reference sequence). V was trimmed by 3 bases and J by 1 base, leaving 25 bases between them.

This clonotype was seen repeatedly, ten times or more. The genes are TRBV7-3 and TRBJ2-1; D perhaps matches TRBD2 (5 bases). This CDR3 is 17 amino acids long. CDR1 is SGHTA, CDR2 FQGTGA, per germline. The ends were cut back, 5 bases at V and 7 bases at J, with 24 bases in the middle. CDR3 amino acids: CASSLSPLGFSGNEQFF. The DNA for the CDR3 is TGTGCCAGCAGCCTGTCCCCATTGGGCTTCTCGGGGAATGAGCAGTTCTTC.

The V gene is TRBV4-3, the J gene TRBJ1-1, with a possible D match to TRBD1 (6 bases). Looked up from germline, CDR1 is LGHNA and CDR2 is YSLEER. The CDR3 sequence is 17 residues long. Deletions cut 1 base from V and 3 bases from J, with 18 bases between. CDR3 bases: TGCGCCAGCAGCCAAGTTGGGGGCAGGTTCCCATACACTGAAGCTTTCTTT. This codes for CASSQVGGRFPYTEAFF.

V gene TRBV7-6 combines with J gene TRBJ2-2; 8 bases fit TRBD1. This CDR3 spans 15 amino acids. With V trimmed by 5 bases and J by 4 bases, 6 bases remained unmatched. Germline assignment: CDR1 SGHVS and CDR2 FNYEAQ. CDR3 DNA: TGTGCCAGCAGCCCAGACAGGGGAAGCACCGGGGAGCTGTTTTTT. Amino acids: CASSPDRGSTGELFF.

The chain uses TRBV5-4 and TRBJ2-1; the D is unclear. Germline CDR1 is SGHNT and CDR2 is YYREEE (reference sequence). The CDR3 runs to 12 residues. The germline V and J ends were trimmed by 0 bases and 8 bases, with 6 bases remaining between them. The CDR3 sequence: CASSLDGHEQFF. In DNA, the CDR3 is TGTGCCAGCAGCTTGGACGGGCATGAGCAGTTCTTC. The entire variable domain, with the rest obtained from reference TRBV5-4 and TRBJ2-1, is as follows: ETGVTQSPTHLIKTRGQQVTLRCSSQSGHNTVSWYQQALGQGPQFIFQYYREEENGRGNFPPRFSGLQFPNYSSELNVNALELDDSALYLCASSLDGHEQFFGPGTRLTVL.

This clonotype occurred a few times. The rearrangement uses TRBV15 and TRBJ2-3, with TRBD2 as a possible D gene (6 bases). Germline values: CDR1 LNHNV, CDR2 YYDKDF (reference sequence). The CDR3 is 15 amino acids. V was clipped by 0 bases and J by 8 bases, with 15 bases between them. This chain's CDR3 is CATSRDRGGPRTQYF. The DNA for the CDR3 is TGTGCCACCAGCAGAGATCGGGGAGGCCCCCGTACGCAGTATTTT.

This clonotype was counted between two and nine times. The rearrangement uses TRBV27 and TRBJ2-1; 8 nucleotides agree with TRBD1. This CDR3 spans 15 amino acids. V was clipped by 4 bases and J by 9 bases; unmatched bases: 11. Germline loops: CDR1 MNHEY, CDR2 SMNVEV (reference sequence). CDR3 nucleotide sequence: TGTGCCAGCAGTTGGACAGGGCGGGGAGTAGGTGAGCAGTTCTTC. Protein sequence: CASSWTGRGVGEQFF.

V is TRBV4-1 and J is TRBJ2-6; 10 nucleotides match TRBD1. Trimming took 2 bases from V and 1 from J; bases not matched to a gene: 8. The CDR3 totals 19 residues. The germline V gene encodes CDR1 MGHRA and CDR2 YSYEKL. This CDR3 reads CASSQYPGQGRSGANVLTF. CDR3 DNA sequence: TGCGCCAGCAGCCAATACCCGGGACAGGGGAGGTCTGGGGCCAACGTCCTGACTTTC.